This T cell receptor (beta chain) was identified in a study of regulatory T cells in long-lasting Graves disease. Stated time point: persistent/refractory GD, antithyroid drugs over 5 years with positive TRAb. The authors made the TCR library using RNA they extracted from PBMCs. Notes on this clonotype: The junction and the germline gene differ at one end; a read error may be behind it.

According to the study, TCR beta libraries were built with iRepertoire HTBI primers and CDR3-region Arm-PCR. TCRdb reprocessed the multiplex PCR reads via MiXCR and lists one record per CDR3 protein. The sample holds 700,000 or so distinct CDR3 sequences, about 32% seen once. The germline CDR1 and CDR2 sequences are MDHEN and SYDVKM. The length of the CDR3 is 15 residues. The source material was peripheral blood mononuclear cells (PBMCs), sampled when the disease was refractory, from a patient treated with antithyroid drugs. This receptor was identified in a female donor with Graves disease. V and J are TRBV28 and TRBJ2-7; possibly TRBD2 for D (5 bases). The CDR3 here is CASSLSGRTVYKQYF. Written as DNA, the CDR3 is TGTGCCAGCAGTTTATCCGGCAGGACTGTCTACAAGCAATACTTC.